Listed here is a single T cell receptor delta chain. This could be a read error, since a much larger clone is one nucleotide away. The same CDR3 also results from other DNA sequences found in this sample. These data are taken from a study of gamma-delta T cells after stem cell transplantation. TCRdb redid clone calling on the RT-PCR reads using CATT. Of 5,500 to 6,500 delta-chain clones listed, more than 1.5% are singletons. V lost 5 bases, J lost 2 bases, and 6 bases stayed unmatched. In germline, CDR1 is GEAIGNYY, CDR2 EKD. CDR3 length equals 15 residues. Sample: gamma-delta T cells. The gene calls are TRDV2 and TRDJ1, with TRDD3 matching 11 bases. This clonotype was obtained from a human donor. It is not recorded whose cells these are; they may come from a transplant donor. CDR3 region: CACVPLGDTTDKLIF. CDR3 nucleotides: TGTGCCTGTGTGCCCTTGGGGGATACGACCGATAAACTCATCTTT.